These T cell receptor beta chains were read from a single sample in a study of cytomegalovirus exposure and HLA in healthy donors. Only in-frame clones appear in the TCRdb table, and some are missing; sequencing was by immunoSEQ multiplex PCR. The data show around 160,000 clones, around four fifths seen once. Input material: PBMCs. These TCRs come from a woman aged 18-29 years in good health and CMV-seronegative. Each CDR3 is given without its conserved first and last residue. Each record gives: J gene, V gene, CDR3 protein.

>TRBJ2-7|TRBV13
ASSPTLTGTGRYEQY
>TRBJ2-7|TRBV18
ASSPGQTSSYEQY
>TRBJ2-7|TRBV5-5
ASSSTPTTTENEQY
>TRBJ2-3|TRBV7-9
ASSLGGGGATDTQY
>TRBJ1-2|TRBV5-4
ASKGNNYGYT
>TRBJ2-7|TRBV27
ASSLRLPRASYEQY
>TRBJ2-2|TRBV9
ASSVPRTSGVSGELF
>TRBJ2-3|TRBV6-6
ASSPGTSGGDTQY
>TRBJ2-5|TRBV5-1
ASSFRLAGRLQETQY
>TRBJ1-2|TRBV18
ASSSGPVGGYT
>TRBJ1-6|TRBV5-1
ASSTDSYSPLH
>TRBJ2-7|TRBV25-1
ASSASGQGGLQY
>TRBJ1-1|TRBV4-1
ASSQELTGGYTEAF
>TRBJ2-5|TRBV11-3
ASSLGVIAGPQETQY
>TRBJ1-2|TRBV18
ASSPDKSYGYT
>TRBJ1-4|TRBV5-1
ASSLAGQGANRGEKLF
>TRBJ1-4|TRBV6-1
ASSELERISNEKLF
>TRBJ2-3|TRBV5-1
ASSPAGRTTDTQY
>-|TRBV29-1
SVANRGPFYEQY
>TRBJ1-1|TRBV6-5
ASSRGQLLNTEAF
>TRBJ2-5|TRBV11-2
ASSPSSGGLETQY
>TRBJ2-7|TRBV7-8
ASSTLSGQAYEQY
>TRBJ2-7|TRBV2
ASSTGGHFSYEQY
>TRBJ1-2|TRBV9
ASSVRQNYGYT
>TRBJ1-1|TRBV2
ASRGEAVTEAF
>TRBJ2-5|TRBV11-2
ASSLGAGGEAQY
>TRBJ2-5|TRBV6-6
ASSPRPTGGAFWD
>TRBJ1-2|TRBV18
ASSLSEGYGYT
>TRBJ1-1|TRBV7-8
ASSRERNRNTEAF
>TRBJ2-7|TRBV28
ASQGAGQGGHEQY
>TRBJ1-2|TRBV19
ASSTQGGKNYGYT
>TRBJ2-1|TRBV19
ASTQQGTVNEQF
>TRBJ1-6|TRBV4-1
ASSQARQVISYNSPLH
>TRBJ1-1|TRBV7-2
ASSLAPTTEAF
>TRBJ2-7|TRBV19
ASSMDRTRYEQY
>TRBJ2-5|TRBV11-2
ASSWDRGLETQY
>TRBJ2-2|TRBV10-2
ASRGLAGGGQNTGELF
>TRBJ2-7|TRBV25-1
ASSEASSYEQY
>TRBJ2-3|TRBV7-9
ASSFGGNTDTQY